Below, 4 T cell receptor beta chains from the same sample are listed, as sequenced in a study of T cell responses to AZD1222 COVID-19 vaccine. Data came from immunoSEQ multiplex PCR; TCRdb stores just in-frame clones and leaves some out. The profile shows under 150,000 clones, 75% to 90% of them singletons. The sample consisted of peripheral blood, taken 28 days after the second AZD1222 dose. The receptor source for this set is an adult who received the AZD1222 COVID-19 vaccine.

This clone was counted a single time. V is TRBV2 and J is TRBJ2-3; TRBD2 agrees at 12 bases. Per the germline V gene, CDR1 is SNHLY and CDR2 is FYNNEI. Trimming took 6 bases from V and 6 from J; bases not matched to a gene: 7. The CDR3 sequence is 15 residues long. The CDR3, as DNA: TGTGCCAGCAGCGAGACTAGCGGGGGACCGGATACGCAGTATTTT. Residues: CASSETSGGPDTQYF.

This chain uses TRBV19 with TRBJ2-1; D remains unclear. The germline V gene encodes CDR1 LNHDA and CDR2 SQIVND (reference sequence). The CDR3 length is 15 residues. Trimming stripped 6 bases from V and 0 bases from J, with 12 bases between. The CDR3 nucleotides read TGTGCCAGTAGACCCACTCGAAGCTCCTACAATGAGCAGTTCTTC. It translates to CASRPTRSSYNEQFF.

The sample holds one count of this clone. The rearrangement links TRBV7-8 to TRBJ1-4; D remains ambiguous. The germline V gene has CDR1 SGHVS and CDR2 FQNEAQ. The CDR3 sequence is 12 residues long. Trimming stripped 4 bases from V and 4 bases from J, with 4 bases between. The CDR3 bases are TGTGCCAGCAGCTGGAATAATGAAAAACTGTTTTTT. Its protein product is CASSWNNEKLFF.

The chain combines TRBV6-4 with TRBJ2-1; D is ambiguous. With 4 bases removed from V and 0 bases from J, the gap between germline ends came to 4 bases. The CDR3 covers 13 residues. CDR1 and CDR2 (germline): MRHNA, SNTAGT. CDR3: CASSGSSYNEQFF. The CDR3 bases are TGTGCCAGCAGTGGGAGCTCCTACAATGAGCAGTTCTTC.